This entry describes one T cell receptor (beta chain). The V gene's germline CDR1 is SGDLS and CDR2 YYNGEE. This CDR3 has 13 residues. V was shortened by 0 bases and J by 6 bases, with 10 bases between the two germline ends. The data derive from a study of blood T cell repertoires in COVID-19. About the study: Sources were T cells, B-cell-depleted T cells, or PBMCs; the material itself was cDNA or gDNA.

Per the original data handling: By means of reference gene primer amplification, nucleated cell counts were estimated. Clones were read by immunoSEQ multiplex PCR, and TCRdb kept only the in-frame ones, dropping some. For V, J and clone size, that table is used; D and trimming come from the DNA. The table records over 200,000 clones, 80% to 85% of them present only once. The chain employs TRBV9 and TRBJ2-7, with D tentatively TRBD2 (6 bases). The sample was peripheral blood. This receptor was identified in a human donor in a cohort sampled during active COVID-19. The CDR3 protein is CASSVGGGSEQYF. The CDR3 DNA sequence: TGTGCCAGCAGCGTAGGGGGAGGATCCGAGCAGTACTTC.